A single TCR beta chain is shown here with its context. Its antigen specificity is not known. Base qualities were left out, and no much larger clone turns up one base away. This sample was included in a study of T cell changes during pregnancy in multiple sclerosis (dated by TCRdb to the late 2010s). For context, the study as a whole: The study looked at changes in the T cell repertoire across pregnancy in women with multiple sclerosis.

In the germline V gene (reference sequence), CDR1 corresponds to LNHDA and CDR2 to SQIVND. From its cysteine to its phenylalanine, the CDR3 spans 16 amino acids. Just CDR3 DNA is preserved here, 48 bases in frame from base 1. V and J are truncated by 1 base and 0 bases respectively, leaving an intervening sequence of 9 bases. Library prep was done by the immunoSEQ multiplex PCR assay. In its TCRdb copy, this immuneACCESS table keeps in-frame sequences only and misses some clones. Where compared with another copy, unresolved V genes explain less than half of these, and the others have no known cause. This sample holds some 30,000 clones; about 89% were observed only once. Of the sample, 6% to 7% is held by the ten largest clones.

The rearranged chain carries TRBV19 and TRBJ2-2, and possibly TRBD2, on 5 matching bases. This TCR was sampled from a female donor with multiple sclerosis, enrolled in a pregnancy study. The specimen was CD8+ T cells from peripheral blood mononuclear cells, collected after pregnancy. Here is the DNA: TGTGCCAGTAGTATAGTCCGGGAAGCGAACACCGGGGAGCTGTTTTTT. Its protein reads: CASSIVREANTGELFF.